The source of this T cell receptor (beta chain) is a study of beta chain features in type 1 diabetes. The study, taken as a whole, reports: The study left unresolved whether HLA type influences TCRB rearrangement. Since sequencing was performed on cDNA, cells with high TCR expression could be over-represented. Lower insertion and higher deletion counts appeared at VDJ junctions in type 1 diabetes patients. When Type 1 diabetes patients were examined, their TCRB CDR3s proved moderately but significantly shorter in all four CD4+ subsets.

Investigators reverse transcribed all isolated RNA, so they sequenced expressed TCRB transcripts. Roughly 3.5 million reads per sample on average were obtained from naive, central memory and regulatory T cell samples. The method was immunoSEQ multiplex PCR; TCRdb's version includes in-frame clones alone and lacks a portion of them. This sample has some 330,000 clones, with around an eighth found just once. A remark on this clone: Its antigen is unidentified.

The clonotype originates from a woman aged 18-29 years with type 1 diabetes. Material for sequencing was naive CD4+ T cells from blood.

The CDR3 coding sequence is TGTGCCTGGAGTGGGCCTAGTTCTTTAACAGATACGCAGTATTTT. This sequence encodes CAWSGPSSLTDTQYF. The rearrangement joins TRBV30 to TRBJ2-3; D remains ambiguous. The germline V gene has CDR1 GTSNPN and CDR2 SVGIG (reference sequence). The CDR3 is made up of 15 amino acids. Deletions cut 1 base from V and 3 bases from J, with 14 bases between.